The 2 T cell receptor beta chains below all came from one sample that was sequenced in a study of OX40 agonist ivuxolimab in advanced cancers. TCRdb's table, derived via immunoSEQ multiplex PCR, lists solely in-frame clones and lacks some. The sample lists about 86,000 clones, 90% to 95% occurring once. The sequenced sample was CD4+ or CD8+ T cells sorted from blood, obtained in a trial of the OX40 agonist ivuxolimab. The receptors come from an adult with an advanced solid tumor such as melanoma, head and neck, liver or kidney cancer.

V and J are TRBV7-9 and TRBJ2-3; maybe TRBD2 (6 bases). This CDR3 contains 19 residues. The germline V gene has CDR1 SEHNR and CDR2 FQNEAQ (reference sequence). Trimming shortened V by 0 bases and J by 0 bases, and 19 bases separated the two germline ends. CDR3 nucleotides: TGTGCCAGCAGCTTAGCCAGGTCATCAGGCGGGACTAGCACAGATACGCAGTATTTT. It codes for CASSLARSSGGTSTDTQYF.

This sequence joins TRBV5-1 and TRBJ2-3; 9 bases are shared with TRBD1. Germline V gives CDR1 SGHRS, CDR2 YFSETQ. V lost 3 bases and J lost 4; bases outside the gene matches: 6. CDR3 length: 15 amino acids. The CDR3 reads CASSSGQGRADTQYF. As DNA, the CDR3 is TGCGCCAGCAGCTCGGGACAGGGCAGGGCAGATACGCAGTATTTT.